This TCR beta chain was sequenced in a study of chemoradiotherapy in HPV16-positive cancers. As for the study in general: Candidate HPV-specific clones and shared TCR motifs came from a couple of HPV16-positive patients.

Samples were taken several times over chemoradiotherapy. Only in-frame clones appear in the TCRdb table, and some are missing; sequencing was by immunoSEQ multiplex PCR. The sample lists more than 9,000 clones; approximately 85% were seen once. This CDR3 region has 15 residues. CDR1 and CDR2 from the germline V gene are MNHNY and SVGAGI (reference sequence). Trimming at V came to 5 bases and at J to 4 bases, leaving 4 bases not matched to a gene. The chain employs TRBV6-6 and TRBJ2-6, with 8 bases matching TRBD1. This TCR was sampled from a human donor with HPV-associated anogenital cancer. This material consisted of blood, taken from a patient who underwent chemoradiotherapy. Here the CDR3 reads CASSQGASGANVLTF. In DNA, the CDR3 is TGTGCCAGCAGTCAGGGGGCCTCCGGGGCCAACGTCCTGACTTTC.